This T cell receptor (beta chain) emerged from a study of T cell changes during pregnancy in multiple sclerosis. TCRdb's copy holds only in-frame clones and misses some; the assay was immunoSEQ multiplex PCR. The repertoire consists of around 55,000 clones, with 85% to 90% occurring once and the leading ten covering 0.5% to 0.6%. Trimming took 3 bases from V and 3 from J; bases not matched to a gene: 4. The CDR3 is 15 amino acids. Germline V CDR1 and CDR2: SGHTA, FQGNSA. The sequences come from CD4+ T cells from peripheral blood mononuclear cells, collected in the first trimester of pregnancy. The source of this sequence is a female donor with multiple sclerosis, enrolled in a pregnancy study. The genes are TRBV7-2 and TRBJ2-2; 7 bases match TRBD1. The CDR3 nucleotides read TGTGCCAGCAGCTTTCGACAGGGAGACACCGGGGAGCTGTTTTTT. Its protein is CASSFRQGDTGELFF.